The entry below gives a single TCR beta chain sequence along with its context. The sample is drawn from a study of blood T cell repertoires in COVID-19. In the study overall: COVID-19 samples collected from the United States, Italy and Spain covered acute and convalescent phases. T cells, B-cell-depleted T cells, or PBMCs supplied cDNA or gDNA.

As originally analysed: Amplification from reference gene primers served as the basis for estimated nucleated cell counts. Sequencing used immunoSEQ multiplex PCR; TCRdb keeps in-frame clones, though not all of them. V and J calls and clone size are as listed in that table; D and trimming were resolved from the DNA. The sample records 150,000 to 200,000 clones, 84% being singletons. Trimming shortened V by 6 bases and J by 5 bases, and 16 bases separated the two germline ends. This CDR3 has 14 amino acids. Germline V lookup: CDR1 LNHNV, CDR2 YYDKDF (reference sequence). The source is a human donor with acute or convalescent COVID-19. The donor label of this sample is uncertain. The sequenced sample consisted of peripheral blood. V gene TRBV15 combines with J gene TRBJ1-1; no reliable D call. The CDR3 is CATRLMDGGTEAFF. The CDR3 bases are TGTGCCACCAGGCTTATGGACGGAGGGACTGAAGCTTTCTTT.